This T cell receptor (beta chain) was captured by sequencing in a study of regulatory T cells in long-lasting Graves disease. Findings of the study overall: In persistent patients, shared public clonotypes (over 2,500) outnumbered those in new patients (roughly 1,000).

Documented time point: newly diagnosed GD, antithyroid drugs for less than 3 months. RNA from PBMCs was the source of the TCR library. This clonotype was counted ten times or more. Its cognate antigen is unknown. The ends lost 6 bases at V and 3 bases at J; junction bases unmatched: 10. In germline, CDR1 is MNHEY, CDR2 SMNVEV (reference sequence). CDR3 size: 15 residues. CDR3 regions were amplified by Arm-PCR using iRepertoire HTBI primers to build TCR beta libraries. A single record per CDR3 protein comes from TCRdb applying MiXCR to the multiplex PCR reads. The table has about 320,000 distinct CDR3 sequences, over 15% seen once; the top ten hold about 38%.

This sequence joins TRBV27 and TRBJ2-7, with 8 bases matching TRBD2. This receptor was identified in a female donor with Graves disease. The source material was peripheral blood mononuclear cells (PBMCs), sampled at new diagnosis, from a patient treated with antithyroid drugs. The CDR3 loop is CASSYGTSGIYEQYF. CDR3 DNA: TGTGCCAGCAGCTATGGAACTAGCGGAATCTACGAGCAGTACTTC.